The rows below give T cell receptor beta chains drawn from one sample of a study of blood T cells in healthy people across ages. TCRdb re-called the 5' RACE reads with MiXCR, one entry per CDR3 protein. Among 900,000 to 950,000 distinct CDR3 sequences, roughly 28% were seen once, and the ten largest hold more than 8.5%. The same data also contributed to another study, on T cells of mothers and their children.

What was sequenced was blood. Receptor source: a woman in her 40s in good health. The conserved cysteine and the conserved F or W are not part of the CDR3 here. D genes are given only for firm matches.

d_call,j_call,v_call,cdr3_aa
-,TRBJ2-1,TRBV7-2,ASSLTADQVPNEQF
-,TRBJ2-7,TRBV6-6,ASSEGSEQY
-,TRBJ2-7,TRBV2,ASSLTTGVPYEQY
TRBD2,TRBJ2-3,TRBV7-6,ASSPSGRSAFPSTDTQY
-,TRBJ1-4,TRBV2,ASSFFGQEKLF
-,TRBJ1-2,TRBV19,ASSMNSFYGYT
-,TRBJ1-5,TRBV6-1,AIEKGGYSNQPQH
-,TRBJ2-7,TRBV12-3/TRBV12-4,ASSTVGEQY
-,TRBJ1-3,TRBV7-2,ASSLAGRISGNTIY
-,TRBJ2-1,TRBV12-3/TRBV12-4,ASSSRTKNEQF
TRBD1,TRBJ2-1,TRBV5-1,ASSRDRGAYNEQF
-,TRBJ2-4,TRBV28,ASSFWGRDYIQY
-,TRBJ1-2,TRBV7-2,ASSLEARTNRYT
-,TRBJ2-3,TRBV11-2,AGSLPRRGDTQY
-,TRBJ1-6,TRBV20-1,SARRRSKGYIGSPRH
-,TRBJ2-7,TRBV7-2,ASSLMAGEQY
TRBD1,TRBJ1-2,TRBV9,ASSVGGTGRVSGYT
-,TRBJ2-5,TRBV12-5,ASGTEGPETQY
-,TRBJ1-2,TRBV9,ASSDQGHYGYT
TRBD1,TRBJ2-7,TRBV5-1,ASSPDRVRLYEQY
-,TRBJ2-5,TRBV28,ASSLLTQETQY